Listed below are T cell receptor beta chains from one sample, sequenced in a study of radiotherapy plus CTLA-4 blockade in lung cancer. The protocol was immunoSEQ multiplex PCR, while the TCRdb copy is restricted to in-frame clones and leaves out a portion. The table shows some 60,000 clones, with approximately 76% occurring only once. The sequencing here drew on peripheral blood, taken from a patient treated with radiotherapy plus ipilimumab. The source of these receptors is a human donor with non-small cell lung cancer who had a complete response to radiotherapy plus ipilimumab. CDR3s include the opening cysteine and the closing phenylalanine or tryptophan. A D gene is named only where the DNA matches it firmly. Only some rows state a clone size, as once, few, many or a class for expanded clones.

j_gene	d_gene	abundance	v_gene	CDR3nt	CDR3aa
TRBJ1-1	-	once	TRBV6-1	TGTGCCAGCTTTATTCGGGTAATGAACACTGAAGCTTTCTTT	CASFIRVMNTEAFF
TRBJ1-4	-	-	TRBV27	TGTGCCAGCAGCGGTCGGGGGAACCAGGAAAAACTGTTTTTT	CASSGRGNQEKLFF
TRBJ2-7	TRBD2	-	TRBV19	TGTGCCAGTAGTGCCCGAGGACTAGGGAGGCACGAGCAGTACTTC	CASSARGLGRHEQYF
TRBJ1-4	TRBD1	once	TRBV30	TGTGCCTGGACCCGTCCGGGACAGGGCTTTGAAAAACTGTTTTTT	CAWTRPGQGFEKLFF
TRBJ1-6	-	-	TRBV28	TGTGCCAGCAGGTCGACAGATTCACCCCTCCACTTT	CASRSTDSPLHF
TRBJ2-7	TRBD2	-	TRBV10-3	TGTGCCATCTGCGGTGGACCTCGGAGGCATTCTCCTAGCGGGAGGCTAAGAGACGAGCAGTACTTC	CAICGGPRRHSPSGRLRDEQYF
TRBJ1-4	-	-	TRBV7-6	TGTGCCAGCAGCCCACAGATAGCTAATGAAAAACTGTTTTTT	CASSPQIANEKLFF
TRBJ2-7	-	-	TRBV30	TGTGCCTGGAGTGCCGGGTACGAGCAGTACTTC	CAWSAGYEQYF
TRBJ2-1	TRBD2	-	TRBV7-9	TGTGCCAGCAGCTACGTGCCGGGACTAGGTCAGAATGAGCAGTTCTTC	CASSYVPGLGQNEQFF
TRBJ2-2	TRBD1	few	TRBV5-4	TGTGCCAGCAGCCGTGACAGGGGGCTCGACGGGGAGCTGTTTTTT	CASSRDRGLDGELFF
TRBJ1-2	-	-	TRBV4-1	TGCGCCAGCAGCCAGGGACATAACTATGGCTACACCTTC	CASSQGHNYGYTF
TRBJ1-5	TRBD1	-	TRBV6-6	TGTGCCAGCAGAACCGGGACAGTCAGTAATCAGCCCCAGCATTTT	CASRTGTVSNQPQHF
TRBJ1-2	-	-	TRBV6-5	TGTGCCAGCAGACCTACAGAAAACTATGGCTACACCTTC	CASRPTENYGYTF
TRBJ2-1	TRBD2	-	TRBV7-9	TGTGCCAGCAGATCGACGGGGGGGCCCCACAATGAGCAGTTCTTC	CASRSTGGPHNEQFF
TRBJ2-1	-	once	TRBV4-1	TGCGCCAGCAGCCAGGGCCGGACAGAAAACAATGAGCAGTTCTTC	CASSQGRTENNEQFF
TRBJ2-7	-	-	TRBV7-2	TGTGCCAGCAGCTTAGACTACGAGCAGTACTTC	CASSLDYEQYF
TRBJ1-4	TRBD1	-	TRBV30	TGTGCCTGGATAGGCGGGACAGGGTACGAAAAACTGTTTTTT	CAWIGGTGYEKLFF
TRBJ2-1	TRBD2	-	TRBV7-2	TGTGCCAGCAGCGCTGGGACTAGCGGGAGCAATGAGCAGTTCTTC	CASSAGTSGSNEQFF
TRBJ1-3	-	-	TRBV19	TGTGCCAGTAGTATCGGAGGTACTAAGGCTGGAAACACCATATATTTT	CASSIGGTKAGNTIYF
TRBJ2-5	-	-	TRBV20-1	TGCAGTGTCCGAGCGGAAGAGACCCAGTACTTC	CSVRAEETQYF
TRBJ2-5	TRBD2	-	TRBV11-2	TGTGCCAGCAGCTCCCCCCCCGGGACTAGGGAAGAGACCCAGTACTTC	CASSSPPGTREETQYF
TRBJ1-5	TRBD1	-	TRBV2	TGTGCCAGCAGGAGGGACAGGTATAGCAATCAGCCCCAGCATTTT	CASRRDRYSNQPQHF
TRBJ1-2	-	-	TRBV19	TGTGCCAGTACTTTAGGACGGGGGACTAACTATGGCTACACCTTC	CASTLGRGTNYGYTF
TRBJ2-2	TRBD1	-	TRBV5-4	TGTGCCAGCAGCTGGGACAGGCGGGTGACCGGGGAGCTGTTTTTT	CASSWDRRVTGELFF
TRBJ2-1	-	-	TRBV9	TGTGCCAGCAGCGCCGGACTCATCGATGAGCAGTTCTTC	CASSAGLIDEQFF
TRBJ2-7	-	-	TRBV2	TGTGCCAGCAGTGACTCTTGGGCTAGCCACGAGCAGTACTTC	CASSDSWASHEQYF
TRBJ2-7	-	-	TRBV6-1	TGTGCCAGCAGTGACCAGGGCGCCCTAGGGGGCTACGAGCAGTACTTC	CASSDQGALGGYEQYF
TRBJ2-1	TRBD1	-	TRBV5-1	TGCGCCAGCAGGCTACAGGGGCCATCCTACAATGAGCAGTTCTTC	CASRLQGPSYNEQFF
TRBJ2-5	-	-	TRBV18	TGTGCCAGCTCACCGTATAGGTCATCGGGAACTCAAGAGACCCAGTACTTC	CASSPYRSSGTQETQYF
TRBJ1-5	-	-	TRBV30	TGTGCCTGGAGCTCCAGATACAATCAGCCCCAGCATTTT	CAWSSRYNQPQHF
TRBJ1-2	-	-	TRBV27	TGTGCCAGCAGTTTAGAGGGCCGGGGTGGCTACACCTTC	CASSLEGRGGYTF
TRBJ2-7	TRBD2	-	TRBV19	TGTGCCAGTAGTTCCCGAACTAGCGGTCTAATCTACGAGCAGTACTTC	CASSSRTSGLIYEQYF
TRBJ2-3	-	once	TRBV5-1	TGCGCCAGCAGCTTGTTTGCGATCACAGATACGCAGTATTTT	CASSLFAITDTQYF
TRBJ1-1	TRBD1	-	TRBV25-1	TGTGCCAGCAGCGACAGGGAGGTTTGGACTGAAGCTTTCTTT	CASSDREVWTEAFF
TRBJ2-4	TRBD2	-	TRBV29-1	TGCATGGCGGGGGGAAACATTCAGTACTTC	CMAGGNIQYF